A selection of T cell receptor beta chains follows, all from one sample in a study of OX40 agonist ivuxolimab in advanced cancers. Clones were read by immunoSEQ multiplex PCR, and TCRdb kept only the in-frame ones, dropping some. This table holds 70,000 to 85,000 clones, 85% to 95% found once. The source material was CD4+ or CD8+ T cells sorted from blood, sampled in a trial of the OX40 agonist ivuxolimab. These receptors were obtained from an adult with an advanced solid tumor such as melanoma, head and neck, liver or kidney cancer. CDR3s include the opening cysteine and the closing phenylalanine or tryptophan. A D gene is named only where the DNA matches it firmly. Clone size appears in some rows only: once, few, many, or a class for an expanded clone.

abundance: .
d_gene: .
v_gene: TRBV6-6
j_gene: TRBJ1-1
CDR3aa: CASSYGGGTEAFF
CDR3nt: TGTGCCAGCAGTTATGGGGGTGGCACTGAAGCTTTCTTT

abundance: .
d_gene: .
v_gene: TRBV7-6
j_gene: TRBJ2-7
CDR3aa: CASSKMGGLRVEQYF
CDR3nt: TGTGCCAGCAGCAAAATGGGGGGCCTGAGGGTCGAGCAGTACTTC

abundance: .
d_gene: .
v_gene: TRBV4-3
j_gene: TRBJ2-7
CDR3aa: CASSQNTGSPYEQYF
CDR3nt: TGCGCCAGCAGCCAGAACACAGGGTCCCCCTACGAGCAGTACTTC

abundance: .
d_gene: .
v_gene: TRBV12-2
j_gene: TRBJ1-3
CDR3aa: CASRLKPGPGNTIYF
CDR3nt: TGTGCAAGTCGCTTGAAACCCGGGCCCGGAAACACCATATATTTT

abundance: .
d_gene: .
v_gene: TRBV5-1
j_gene: TRBJ2-5
CDR3aa: CASSAALDQETQYF
CDR3nt: TGCGCCAGCAGCGCAGCATTGGACCAAGAGACCCAGTACTTC

abundance: .
d_gene: .
v_gene: TRBV6-6
j_gene: TRBJ2-7
CDR3aa: CASGNMAEQYF
CDR3nt: TGTGCCAGCGGAAATATGGCGGAGCAGTACTTC

abundance: .
d_gene: .
v_gene: TRBV13
j_gene: TRBJ2-2
CDR3aa: CASSDTGGTQGSTGELFF
CDR3nt: TGTGCCAGCAGTGACACAGGAGGGACACAGGGAAGCACCGGGGAGCTGTTTTTT

abundance: .
d_gene: TRBD2
v_gene: TRBV30
j_gene: TRBJ2-1
CDR3aa: CACPSGSGRDDNEQFF
CDR3nt: TGTGCCTGCCCGTCGGGGAGCGGGAGGGATGACAATGAGCAGTTCTTC

abundance: .
d_gene: .
v_gene: TRBV5-5
j_gene: TRBJ1-1
CDR3aa: CASSWGNTEAFF
CDR3nt: TGTGCCAGCAGTTGGGGGAACACTGAAGCTTTCTTT

abundance: .
d_gene: .
v_gene: TRBV4-1
j_gene: TRBJ2-7
CDR3aa: CASSLAGTPTYEQYF
CDR3nt: TGCGCCAGCAGCCTGGCCGGGACCCCAACCTACGAGCAGTACTTC

abundance: .
d_gene: .
v_gene: TRBV11-1
j_gene: TRBJ1-1
CDR3aa: CATSGLYTEAFF
CDR3nt: TGTGCCACCAGTGGGTTATACACTGAAGCTTTCTTT

abundance: .
d_gene: TRBD1
v_gene: TRBV6-1
j_gene: TRBJ1-4
CDR3aa: CASSESGRGRKLFF
CDR3nt: TGTGCCAGCAGTGAATCGGGCAGGGGGCGGAAACTGTTTTTT

abundance: .
d_gene: TRBD1
v_gene: TRBV6-6
j_gene: TRBJ2-1
CDR3aa: CASSPDRVSSNEQFF
CDR3nt: TGTGCCAGCAGTCCTGACAGGGTTAGTTCGAATGAGCAGTTCTTC

abundance: .
d_gene: .
v_gene: TRBV15
j_gene: TRBJ2-3
CDR3aa: CATSRERIGTSTDTQYF
CDR3nt: TGTGCCACCAGCAGAGAAAGGATCGGGACTAGCACAGATACGCAGTATTTT

abundance: .
d_gene: .
v_gene: TRBV5-1
j_gene: TRBJ2-2
CDR3aa: CASSLAGPGELFF
CDR3nt: TGCGCCAGCAGCTTGGCCGGTCCCGGGGAGCTGTTTTTT

abundance: .
d_gene: TRBD2
v_gene: TRBV6-5
j_gene: TRBJ2-3
CDR3aa: CASSSRSGGAQYF
CDR3nt: TGTGCCAGCAGTTCTCGAAGCGGGGGTGCGCAGTATTTT

abundance: .
d_gene: TRBD2
v_gene: TRBV4-2
j_gene: TRBJ2-5
CDR3aa: CASSQEVAGGQETQYF
CDR3nt: TGTGCCAGCAGCCAAGAGGTAGCGGGAGGCCAAGAGACCCAGTACTTC

abundance: .
d_gene: .
v_gene: TRBV15
j_gene: TRBJ2-5
CDR3aa: CATSTMGVGTQYF
CDR3nt: TGTGCCACCAGCACGATGGGTGTAGGGACCCAGTACTTC

abundance: .
d_gene: .
v_gene: TRBV28
j_gene: TRBJ2-7
CDR3aa: CASRAPPQSEITYEQYF
CDR3nt: TGTGCCAGCAGGGCCCCGCCTCAGTCCGAAATAACCTACGAGCAGTACTTC

abundance: .
d_gene: TRBD2
v_gene: TRBV27
j_gene: TRBJ2-1
CDR3aa: CASSLYGLAGIYNEQFF
CDR3nt: TGTGCCAGCAGTTTATACGGACTAGCGGGAATCTACAATGAGCAGTTCTTC

abundance: once
d_gene: TRBD1
v_gene: TRBV7-9
j_gene: TRBJ2-5
CDR3aa: CASSAPQGVGQETQYF
CDR3nt: TGTGCCAGCAGCGCACCCCAGGGGGTAGGACAAGAGACCCAGTACTTC

abundance: .
d_gene: TRBD2
v_gene: TRBV12-5
j_gene: TRBJ2-3
CDR3aa: CASGPVGAGYTDTQYF
CDR3nt: TGTGCTAGTGGCCCCGTGGGAGCGGGATACACAGATACGCAGTATTTT

abundance: .
d_gene: .
v_gene: TRBV11-3
j_gene: TRBJ2-3
CDR3aa: CASSEQGTDTQYF
CDR3nt: TGTGCCAGCAGCGAACAGGGCACAGATACGCAGTATTTT

abundance: .
d_gene: .
v_gene: TRBV13
j_gene: TRBJ2-3
CDR3aa: CASSPTELVTDTQYF
CDR3nt: TGTGCCAGCAGCCCTACGGAGTTGGTCACAGATACGCAGTATTTT

abundance: .
d_gene: .
v_gene: TRBV4-3
j_gene: TRBJ1-1
CDR3aa: CASSQELLGSTEAFF
CDR3nt: TGCGCCAGCAGCCAAGAGCTCCTCGGCAGCACTGAAGCTTTCTTT

abundance: .
d_gene: .
v_gene: TRBV7-2
j_gene: TRBJ2-3
CDR3aa: CASSLVFFPGKSTDTQYF
CDR3nt: TGTGCCAGCAGCTTAGTGTTCTTTCCGGGAAAAAGCACAGATACGCAGTATTTT

abundance: .
d_gene: .
v_gene: TRBV9
j_gene: TRBJ2-5
CDR3aa: CASSPKTGLGETQYF
CDR3nt: TGTGCCAGCAGCCCCAAAACAGGGTTGGGGGAGACCCAGTACTTC

abundance: .
d_gene: .
v_gene: TRBV27
j_gene: TRBJ2-5
CDR3aa: CASSPPPVRGETQYF
CDR3nt: TGTGCCAGCAGTCCGCCCCCGGTCCGGGGGGAGACCCAGTACTTC

abundance: .
d_gene: TRBD2
v_gene: TRBV19
j_gene: TRBJ2-1
CDR3aa: CASSPRTSGLNEQFF
CDR3nt: TGTGCCAGTAGTCCCAGGACTAGCGGGCTCAATGAGCAGTTCTTC

abundance: .
d_gene: .
v_gene: TRBV2
j_gene: TRBJ1-5
CDR3aa: CASSDFNQPQHF
CDR3nt: TGTGCCAGCAGTGATTTCAATCAGCCCCAGCATTTT

abundance: .
d_gene: .
v_gene: TRBV14
j_gene: TRBJ1-2
CDR3aa: CASSRGHGGNPGGYTF
CDR3nt: TGTGCCAGCAGCCGAGGACACGGGGGGAACCCGGGAGGCTACACCTTC

abundance: .
d_gene: .
v_gene: TRBV9
j_gene: TRBJ2-1
CDR3aa: CASSVLTKGGHEQFF
CDR3nt: TGTGCCAGCAGCGTCCTCACGAAGGGGGGTCATGAGCAGTTCTTC

abundance: .
d_gene: .
v_gene: TRBV5-4
j_gene: TRBJ1-1
CDR3aa: CASSLEEALNTEAFF
CDR3nt: TGTGCCAGCAGCTTGGAGGAGGCGTTGAACACTGAAGCTTTCTTT

abundance: .
d_gene: TRBD2
v_gene: TRBV18
j_gene: TRBJ2-3
CDR3aa: CASSPPTSGFTDTQYF
CDR3nt: TGTGCCAGCTCACCACCGACTAGCGGATTCACAGATACGCAGTATTTT

abundance: .
d_gene: .
v_gene: TRBV4-2
j_gene: TRBJ1-1
CDR3aa: CASSQRPFNVGNTEAFF
CDR3nt: TGTGCCAGCAGCCAACGTCCTTTTAACGTGGGTAACACTGAAGCTTTCTTT

abundance: .
d_gene: .
v_gene: TRBV21-1
j_gene: TRBJ2-7
CDR3aa: CASSKVWDFSGTNYEQYF
CDR3nt: TGTGCCAGCAGCAAAGTTTGGGACTTTTCCGGGACTAACTACGAGCAGTACTTC

abundance: .
d_gene: .
v_gene: TRBV4-2
j_gene: TRBJ2-3
CDR3aa: CASSHPPGTSTDTQYF
CDR3nt: TGTGCCAGCAGCCACCCTCCCGGGACCTCCACAGATACGCAGTATTTT

abundance: .
d_gene: .
v_gene: TRBV7-7
j_gene: TRBJ2-2
CDR3aa: CASSLFFANTGELFF
CDR3nt: TGTGCTAGCAGCTTATTCTTCGCGAACACCGGGGAGCTGTTTTTT

abundance: .
d_gene: .
v_gene: TRBV7-9
j_gene: TRBJ2-7
CDR3aa: CASSSSSYEQYF
CDR3nt: TGTGCCAGCAGCTCGAGCTCCTACGAGCAGTACTTC

abundance: few
d_gene: TRBD1
v_gene: TRBV6-6
j_gene: TRBJ1-2
CDR3aa: CASSYHGQGGNGYTF
CDR3nt: TGTGCCAGCAGTTACCATGGACAGGGTGGCAATGGCTACACCTTC

abundance: .
d_gene: TRBD2
v_gene: TRBV7-8
j_gene: TRBJ2-2
CDR3aa: CASSLARVGLAGLFGELFF
CDR3nt: TGTGCCAGCAGCTTAGCTAGGGTCGGGCTAGCGGGGTTATTCGGGGAGCTGTTTTTT

abundance: .
d_gene: .
v_gene: TRBV21-1
j_gene: TRBJ2-2
CDR3aa: CASSNQKGGKDGNTGELFF
CDR3nt: TGTGCCAGCAGCAATCAAAAAGGGGGAAAGGATGGAAACACCGGGGAGCTGTTTTTT

abundance: .
d_gene: .
v_gene: TRBV7-9
j_gene: TRBJ1-5
CDR3aa: CASSLGSVQHF
CDR3nt: TGTGCCAGCAGCTTAGGTTCTGTCCAGCATTTT

abundance: .
d_gene: TRBD1
v_gene: TRBV9
j_gene: TRBJ2-1
CDR3aa: CASSGDREIRAHEQFF
CDR3nt: TGTGCCAGCAGCGGGGACAGGGAGATAAGGGCACATGAGCAGTTCTTC

abundance: .
d_gene: TRBD2
v_gene: TRBV5-1
j_gene: TRBJ2-2
CDR3aa: CASSFPPIPSSGSVRTGELFF
CDR3nt: TGCGCCAGCAGCTTCCCCCCCATCCCCTCTAGCGGGAGTGTAAGGACCGGGGAGCTGTTTTTT

abundance: .
d_gene: TRBD2
v_gene: TRBV4-1
j_gene: TRBJ2-1
CDR3aa: CASSQRAGGWGNEQFF
CDR3nt: TGCGCCAGCAGCCAACGAGCGGGAGGGTGGGGCAATGAGCAGTTCTTC